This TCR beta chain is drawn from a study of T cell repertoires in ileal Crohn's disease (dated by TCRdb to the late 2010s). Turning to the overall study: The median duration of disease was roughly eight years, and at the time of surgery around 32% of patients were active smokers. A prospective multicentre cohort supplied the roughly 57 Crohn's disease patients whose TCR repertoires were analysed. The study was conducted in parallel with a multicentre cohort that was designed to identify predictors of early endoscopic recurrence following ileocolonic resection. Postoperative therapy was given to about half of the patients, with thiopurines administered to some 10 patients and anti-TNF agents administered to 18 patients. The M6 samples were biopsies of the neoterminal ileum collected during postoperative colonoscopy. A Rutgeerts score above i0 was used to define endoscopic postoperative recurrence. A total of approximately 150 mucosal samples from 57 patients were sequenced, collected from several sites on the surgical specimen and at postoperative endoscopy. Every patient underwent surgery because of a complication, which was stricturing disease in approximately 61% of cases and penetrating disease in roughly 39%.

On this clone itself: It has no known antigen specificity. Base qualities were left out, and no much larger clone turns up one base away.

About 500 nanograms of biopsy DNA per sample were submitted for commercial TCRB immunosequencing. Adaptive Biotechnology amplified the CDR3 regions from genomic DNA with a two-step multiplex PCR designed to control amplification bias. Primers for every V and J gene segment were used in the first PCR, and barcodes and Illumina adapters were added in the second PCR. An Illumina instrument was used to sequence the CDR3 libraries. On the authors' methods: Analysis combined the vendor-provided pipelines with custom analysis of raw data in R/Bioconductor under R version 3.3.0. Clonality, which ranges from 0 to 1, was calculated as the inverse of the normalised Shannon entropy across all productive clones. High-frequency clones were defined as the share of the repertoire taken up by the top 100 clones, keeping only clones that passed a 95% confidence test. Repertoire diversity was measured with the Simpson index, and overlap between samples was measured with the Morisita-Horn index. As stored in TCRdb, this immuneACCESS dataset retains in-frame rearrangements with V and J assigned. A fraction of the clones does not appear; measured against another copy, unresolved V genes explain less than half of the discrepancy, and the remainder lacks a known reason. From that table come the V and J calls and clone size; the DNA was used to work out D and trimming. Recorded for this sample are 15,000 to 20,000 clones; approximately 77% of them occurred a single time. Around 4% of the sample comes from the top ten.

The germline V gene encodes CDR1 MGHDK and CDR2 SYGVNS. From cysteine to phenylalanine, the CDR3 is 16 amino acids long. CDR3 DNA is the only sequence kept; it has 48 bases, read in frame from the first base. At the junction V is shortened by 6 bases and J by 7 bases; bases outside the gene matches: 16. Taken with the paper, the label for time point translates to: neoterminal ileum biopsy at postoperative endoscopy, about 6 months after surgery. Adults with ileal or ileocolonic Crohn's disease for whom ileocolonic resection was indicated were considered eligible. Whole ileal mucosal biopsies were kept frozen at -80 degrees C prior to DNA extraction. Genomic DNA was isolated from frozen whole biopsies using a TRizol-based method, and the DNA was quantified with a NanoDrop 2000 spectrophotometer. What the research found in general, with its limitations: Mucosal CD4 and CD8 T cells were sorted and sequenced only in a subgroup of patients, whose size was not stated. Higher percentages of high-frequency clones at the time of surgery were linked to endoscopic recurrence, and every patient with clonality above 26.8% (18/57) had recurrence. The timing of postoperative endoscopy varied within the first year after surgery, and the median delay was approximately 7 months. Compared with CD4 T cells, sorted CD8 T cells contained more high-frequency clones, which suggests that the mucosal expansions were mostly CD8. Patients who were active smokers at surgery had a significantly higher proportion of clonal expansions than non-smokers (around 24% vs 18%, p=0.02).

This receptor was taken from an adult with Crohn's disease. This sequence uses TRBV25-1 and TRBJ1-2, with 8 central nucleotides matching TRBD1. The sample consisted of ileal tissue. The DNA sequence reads TGTGCCAGCAGGCGGACAGGGAGTAGTCTTGAGGGTGGCTACACCTTC. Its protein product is CASRRTGSSLEGGYTF.